This TCR beta chain emerged from a study of blood T cell repertoires in COVID-19. Profiled with immunoSEQ multiplex PCR; TCRdb holds only in-frame clones, not every one. Of some 150,000 clones detected, 75% to 85% appear once; the ten largest clones hold roughly 13%. CDR3 size: 16 residues. V was pared by 3 bases and J by 3 bases, with 10 bases of the junction left unmatched. Germline V CDR1 and CDR2: MDHEN, SYDVKM. J is TRBJ2-7 and V is TRBV28, with TRBD1 matching 8 bases. The source material was peripheral blood. This sequence originates from a man in his sixties with active or convalescent COVID-19. The CDR3 sequence: CASSFSHLDRGYEQYF. For the CDR3, the DNA is TGTGCCAGCAGTTTTTCCCACCTCGACAGGGGCTACGAGCAGTACTTC.